The next 21 T cell receptor beta chains were all read from a single sample in a study of T cells in Graves' hyperthyroidism and ophthalmopathy. TCR beta CDR3 sequences were amplified from RNA transcripts. Primed by the HTBI set, a first-round RT-PCR was run on the TCR CDR3. Via MiXCR, TCRdb re-called the multiplex PCR reads, giving one row per CDR3 protein. The sample has roughly 580,000 distinct CDR3 sequences; roughly 13% are singletons. The sample was blood. These receptors were collected from a woman between 25 and 40 years old with Graves' hyperthyroidism that later progressed to Graves' ophthalmopathy.

This clonotype was seen a single time. The chain links TRBV24-1 to TRBJ2-3; D possibly uses TRBD1 or TRBD2 (5 bases each). V lost 7 bases and J 1 base, leaving 14 bases between the germline ends. The CDR3 length is 15 residues. Germline V gene sequence: CDR1 KGHDR, CDR2 SFDVKD. The CDR3 reads CATSPRDRGTDTQYF. As DNA, the CDR3 is TGTGCCACCAGCCCCCGGGACCGAGGCACAGATACGCAGTATTTT.

The rearrangement joins TRBV6-1 to TRBJ1-4, with D possibly being TRBD1 (6 bases). The CDR3 runs 16 residues. Germline lookup yields CDR1 MNHNS and CDR2 SASEGT. V lost 3 bases and J 2 bases, leaving 13 bases between the germline ends. The CDR3 nucleotides are TGTGCCAGCAGTGACACAGGGATTGCGACTAATGAAAAACTGTTTTTT. It encodes CASSDTGIATNEKLFF.

Many counts were recorded for this clonotype. The chain links TRBV6-1 to TRBJ2-1; 8 positions agree with TRBD2. There are 15 residues in the CDR3. Germline CDR1 and CDR2: MNHNS and SASEGT. Trimming took 7 bases from V and 9 from J; bases not matched to a gene: 14. CDR3: CASTPFTGRAAEQFF. The CDR3 nucleotides read TGTGCCAGCACTCCATTTACCGGGAGGGCCGCTGAGCAGTTCTTC.

The chain joins TRBV3-1 to TRBJ2-5, with 8 bases fitting TRBD2. Trimming took 3 bases from V and 2 from J; bases not matched to a gene: 11. CDR3 size: 17 residues. CDR1 and CDR2 from the germline V gene are LGHDT and YNNKEL (reference sequence). The CDR3 spells CASSQASGQWGQETQYF. As DNA, the CDR3 is TGTGCCAGCAGCCAGGCTAGCGGGCAATGGGGTCAAGAGACCCAGTACTTC.

The V call is TRBV6-2 or TRBV6-3, the J call TRBJ2-7, with 11 bases that match TRBD1. Germline CDR1 reads MNHEY; CDR2 reads SVGEGT. The CDR3 runs 16 residues. J was trimmed by 4 bases and V by 2 bases; bases with no gene match: 7. CDR3 protein: CASSYSIGQGAYEQYF. For the CDR3, the DNA is TGTGCCAGCAGTTACAGCATTGGACAGGGGGCATACGAGCAGTACTTC.

This chain links TRBV11-1 with TRBJ2-1, with 12 bases aligning to TRBD1. CDR3 length: 15 residues. With V trimmed by 4 bases and J by 8 bases, 6 bases remained unmatched. Germline loops: CDR1 SGHAT, CDR2 FQDESV (reference sequence). The CDR3 nucleotides read TGTGCCAGCAGCTGGGGACAGGGGGCGATGGATGAGCAGTTCTTC. Its protein is CASSWGQGAMDEQFF.

In its sample, this clonotype was seen many times. The CDR3 bases are TGTGCCTGGAGTGTACCCAATCAGCCCCAGCATTTT. This codes for CAWSVPNQPQHF. V is TRBV30 and J is TRBJ1-5; D is unresolved. The CDR3 covers 12 residues. Trimming removed 0 bases from V and 3 bases from J, with 3 bases in between. Germline CDR1 is GTSNPN and CDR2 is SVGIG (reference sequence).

The chain uses TRBV4-1 and TRBJ2-5; possible D gene TRBD1, 9 bases. The CDR3 extends over 17 amino acids. Trimming pared 3 bases from V and 1 base from J, leaving 18 bases between. The germline gives CDR1 MGHRA, CDR2 YSYEKL. For the CDR3, the DNA is TGCGCCAGCAGCCACCCCCGGGGGGGACAGGGCCAAGAGACCCAGTACTTC. Translation gives CASSHPRGGQGQETQYF.

This clonotype appeared many times. V gene TRBV27 combines with J gene TRBJ1-2, with D hard to call. The length of the CDR3 is 11 residues. With 8 bases removed from V and 8 bases from J, the gap between germline ends came to 12 bases. Germline CDR1 is MNHEY and CDR2 is SMNVEV (reference sequence). In nucleotides, the CDR3 is TGTGCCAGCCGTGACTTTTGGGGCTACACCTTC. It is translated as CASRDFWGYTF.

This clonotype has at least ten counts. The rearrangement uses TRBV5-1 and TRBJ2-3; D is undetermined. With 6 bases removed from V and 6 bases from J, the gap between germline ends came to 14 bases. Germline assignment: CDR1 SGHRS and CDR2 YFSETQ. The CDR3 runs to 13 residues. The CDR3 reads CASIPLVGDTQYF. The CDR3 nucleotides read TGCGCCAGCATCCCATTAGTCGGCGATACGCAGTATTTT.

This clonotype was recorded at least ten times. The rearrangement joins TRBV13 to TRBJ1-6; the match to TRBD1 covers 8 bases. V gave up 4 bases and J gave up 8 bases; unmatched junction bases: 13. The CDR3 loop spans 17 amino acids. CDR1 and CDR2 from the germline V gene are PRHDT and FYEKMQ (reference sequence). The CDR3 DNA sequence: TGTGCCAGCAGCTCCTATCGAACAGGGGGGGGGCATTCACCCCTCCACTTT. Translated, it gives CASSSYRTGGGHSPLHF. Drawing the rest from reference TRBV13 and TRBJ1-6, the complete variable domain is AAGVIQSPRHLIKEKRETATLKCYPIPRHDTVYWYQQGPGQDPQFLISFYEKMQSDKGSIPDRFSAQQFSDYHSELNMSSLELGDSALYFCASSSYRTGGGHSPLHFGNGTRLTVT.

This clonotype appeared many times. This chain connects TRBV11-3 to TRBJ1-2; D perhaps matches TRBD1 (6 bases). CDR1 and CDR2 (germline): SGHNT, YENEEA. V lost 5 bases and J 3 bases, leaving 13 bases between the germline ends. CDR3 length equals 14 residues. Here the CDR3 reads CASSPRDTDYGYTF. The DNA for the CDR3 is TGTGCCAGCAGCCCGAGGGACACAGACTATGGCTACACCTTC.

This clonotype was counted only a few times. The chain is built from TRBV29-1 and TRBJ2-7; TRBD2 matches at 7 bases. V shed 7 bases, J shed 5 bases, and the junction held 11 bases outside the gene matches. The CDR3 sequence is 13 residues long. Germline V gene sequence: CDR1 SQVTM, CDR2 ANQGSEA. Here the CDR3 reads CSGWGGTSHEQYF. As DNA, the CDR3 is TGCAGCGGGTGGGGGGGAACGTCCCACGAGCAGTACTTC.

Many counts were recorded for this clonotype. V is TRBV5-1 and J is TRBJ2-1, with TRBD1 as a possible D gene (6 bases). V was shortened by 4 bases and J by 0 bases, with 23 bases between the two germline ends. The CDR3 extends over 19 amino acids. Germline lookup yields CDR1 SGHRS and CDR2 YFSETQ. The CDR3 nucleotides are TGCGCCAGCAGCATAAAAGGGGGACGGCGAGGTGGCTCCTACAATGAGCAGTTCTTC. Residues: CASSIKGGRRGGSYNEQFF. Based on the CDR3 plus reference TRBV5-1 and TRBJ2-1, the full variable domain is KAGVTQTPRYLIKTRGQQVTLSCSPISGHRSVSWYQQTPGQGLQFLFEYFSETQRNKGNFPGRFSGRQFSNSRSEMNVSTLELGDSALYLCASSIKGGRRGGSYNEQFFGPGTRLTVL.

The sample holds many counts of this clonotype. This sequence joins TRBV30 and TRBJ1-1; D remains ambiguous. Germline CDR1 is GTSNPN and CDR2 is SVGIG (reference sequence). CDR3 size: 12 residues. V gave up 4 bases and J gave up 8 bases, with 14 bases separating them. The CDR3 sequence is CAWTVALREAFF. CDR3 nucleotide sequence: TGTGCCTGGACCGTTGCTTTAAGAGAAGCTTTCTTT.

The table lists this clonotype with many counts. The chain carries TRBV19 and TRBJ2-2; D tentatively fits TRBD1 or TRBD2 (9 bases each). The CDR3 is made up of 21 amino acids. Germline CDR1 reads LNHDA; CDR2 reads SQIVND (reference sequence). Trimming cost V 6 bases and J 2 bases, with 31 bases left between them. The CDR3: CASRGGDRVRLAAFNTGELFF. The CDR3 DNA sequence: TGTGCCAGTAGGGGGGGGGACAGGGTTCGACTAGCGGCCTTCAACACCGGGGAGCTGTTTTTT.

J is TRBJ1-1 and V is TRBV5-1, with 8 nucleotides matching TRBD1. The V and J ends lost 1 base and 4 bases, in that order; junction bases with no gene match: 9. The germline gives CDR1 SGHRS, CDR2 YFSETQ. This CDR3 is built from 16 residues. The CDR3 bases are TGCGCCAGCAGCTTGCACCCGACAGGGGCGGTCACTGAAGCTTTCTTT. Its protein product is CASSLHPTGAVTEAFF.

This chain links TRBV2 with TRBJ1-5; 7 nucleotides line up with TRBD1. The CDR3 is made up of 15 amino acids. From germline, CDR1 is SNHLY and CDR2 FYNNEI. J gave up 4 bases and V 4 bases, and 7 bases lay outside the gene matches. The CDR3, as DNA: TGTGCCAGCAGTGGCAGGGGGGCCGGGAATCAGCCCCAGCATTTT. This sequence encodes CASSGRGAGNQPQHF.

This clonotype was seen ten or more times. This rearrangement joins TRBV7-9 to TRBJ1-1, with D perhaps matching TRBD1 (6 bases). Germline loops: CDR1 SEHNR, CDR2 FQNEAQ (reference sequence). The V and J ends lost 5 bases and 4 bases respectively, with 17 bases between them. The CDR3 runs to 15 residues. The CDR3 protein is CASSRLEGGGTEAFF. In DNA form, the CDR3 reads TGTGCCAGCAGCAGACTTGAGGGGGGAGGCACTGAAGCTTTCTTT.

At least ten counts were recorded for this clonotype. The chain couples TRBV20-1 to TRBJ2-7; 9 bases are a match to TRBD1. Germline CDR1 and CDR2: DFQATT and SNEGSKA (reference sequence). The CDR3 consists of 14 residues. This CDR3 reads CSSSAGTGTYEQYF. As DNA, the CDR3 is TGCAGCTCCTCAGCCGGGACAGGGACTTACGAGCAGTACTTC.

In its sample, this clonotype was seen many times. J is TRBJ2-1 and V is TRBV6-5; D gene ambiguous. Trimming removed 2 bases at V and 10 bases at J, with 6 bases between. Germline lookup yields CDR1 MNHEY and CDR2 SVGAGI. The CDR3 has 11 amino acids. CDR3 in amino acids: CASSYMREQFF. The CDR3 DNA sequence: TGTGCCAGCAGTTACATGCGGGAGCAGTTCTTC.